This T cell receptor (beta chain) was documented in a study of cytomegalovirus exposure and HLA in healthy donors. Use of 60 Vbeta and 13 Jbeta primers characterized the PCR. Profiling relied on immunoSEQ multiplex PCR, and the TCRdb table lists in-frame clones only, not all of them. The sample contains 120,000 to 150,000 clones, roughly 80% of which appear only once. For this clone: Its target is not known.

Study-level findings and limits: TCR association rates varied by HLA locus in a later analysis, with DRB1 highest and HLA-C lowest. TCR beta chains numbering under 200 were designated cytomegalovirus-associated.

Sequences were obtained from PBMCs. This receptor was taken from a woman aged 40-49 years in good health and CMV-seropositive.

Here the CDR3 reads CASSQRQGGAEAFF. CDR3 nucleotide sequence: TGTGCCAGCAGCCAACGACAGGGAGGAGCTGAAGCTTTCTTT. V is TRBV14 and J is TRBJ1-1; 7 nucleotides align to TRBD1. V dropped 2 bases and J dropped 6; count of bases not matched to a gene: 6. CDR1 and CDR2 from the germline V gene are SGHDN and FVKESK. The CDR3 has 14 residues.